This record concerns one TCR beta chain sequence. Its antigen is unidentified. The study ran its PCR with 60 Vbeta and 13 Jbeta primers. The assay was immunoSEQ multiplex PCR, and TCRdb's table has in-frame clones only and misses some. The sample has approximately 160,000 clones, about three quarters seen once. This record comes from a study of cytomegalovirus exposure and HLA in healthy donors. Study conclusions and caveats: With high specificity and sensitivity, the classifier reportedly diagnosed cytomegalovirus status.

The receptor comes from a female donor in good health and CMV-seronegative. The specimen was PBMCs.

The CDR3 DNA is TGTGCCAGTAGTTTGGAGCATACTGGGGCCAACGTCCTGACTTTC. As protein: CASSLEHTGANVLTF. This chain connects TRBV19 to TRBJ2-6; no reliable D call. The CDR3 extends over 15 amino acids. V shed 5 bases and J shed 2 bases, with 10 bases lying between them. Per germline, CDR1 LNHDA and CDR2 SQIVND (reference sequence).